Listed below are T cell receptor beta chains from one sample, sequenced in a study of shared clonotypes between healthy human individuals. Repertoires were generated with immunoSEQ multiplex PCR, while TCRdb's copy carries only in-frame clones and drops some. The sample shows roughly 2.2 million clones, approximately 95% of them seen only once. The sequenced material came from naive CD4+ T cells from PBMCs. The source is a young man in good health. Some clones in this sample may be carry-over from other donors' samples. CDR3s include the opening cysteine and the closing phenylalanine or tryptophan. D genes are given only for firm matches. Expanded clones are given a class, and other clones once, few, many or no size at all.

v_gene	j_gene	abundance	d_gene	CDR3aa	CDR3nt
TRBV18	TRBJ1-3	.	.	CASSPPSQFSGNTIYF	TGTGCCAGCTCACCACCTAGTCAGTTCTCTGGAAACACCATATATTTT
TRBV2	TRBJ2-4	.	TRBD2	CASSATSGSVAKNIQYF	TGTGCCAGCAGCGCGACTAGCGGGAGTGTGGCCAAAAACATTCAGTACTTC
TRBV7-6	TRBJ2-2	.	.	CASSLFRKGTGSTGELFF	TGTGCCAGCAGCTTATTTAGGAAGGGTACTGGGAGCACCGGGGAGCTGTTTTTT
TRBV2	TRBJ2-7	.	TRBD2	CASSDRGGTQYF	TGTGCCAGCAGTGATCGCGGGGGGACGCAGTACTTC
TRBV7-2	TRBJ2-5	.	TRBD2	CASSTGLAGVETQYF	TGTGCCAGCAGCACGGGACTAGCGGGAGTGGAGACCCAGTACTTC
TRBV18	TRBJ1-2	.	TRBD1	CASHPGTVGYGYTF	TGTGCCAGCCACCCCGGGACAGTCGGCTATGGCTACACCTTC
TRBV5-1	TRBJ1-1	.	.	CASSLEGGRHEAFF	TGCGCCAGCAGCTTGGAGGGGGGTAGGCATGAAGCTTTCTTT
TRBV7-2	TRBJ2-1	.	.	CASSLASPTGNEQFF	TGTGCCAGCAGCTTAGCGAGTCCGACGGGTAATGAGCAGTTCTTC
TRBV7-9	TRBJ1-1	.	.	CASSLSGGLNTEAFF	TGTGCCAGCAGCTTATCCGGAGGACTGAACACTGAAGCTTTCTTT
TRBV7-3	TRBJ2-2	.	.	CASSPRGRIANTGELFF	TGTGCCAGCAGCCCACGTGGACGGATCGCGAACACCGGGGAGCTGTTTTTT
TRBV2	TRBJ2-1	.	TRBD1	CASSRQGLNEQFF	TGTGCCAGCAGCCGACAGGGTCTAAATGAGCAGTTCTTC
TRBV6-1	TRBJ1-2	once	.	CASSAGGFLNYGYTF	TGTGCCAGCAGTGCGGGGGGCTTCTTGAACTATGGCTACACCTTC
TRBV18	TRBJ1-2	.	.	CASSPIFYRQEANYGYTF	TGTGCCAGCTCACCAATCTTCTATCGACAGGAAGCTAACTATGGCTACACCTTC
TRBV25-1	TRBJ2-1	.	TRBD2	CASSGPRRGAWNEQFF	TGTGCCAGCAGTGGTCCCCGGCGGGGGGCTTGGAATGAGCAGTTCTTC
TRBV5-4	TRBJ1-4	.	.	CASSLGSSNEKLFF	TGTGCCAGCAGCTTGGGCAGTTCTAATGAAAAACTGTTTTTT
TRBV7-6	TRBJ2-1	.	.	CASAKRLQSSYNEQFF	TGTGCCAGCGCAAAGAGACTCCAGAGCTCCTACAATGAGCAGTTCTTC
TRBV7-3	TRBJ2-3	.	.	CASSSQGGPTQYF	TGTGCCAGCAGCTCTCAGGGAGGTCCTACGCAGTATTTT
TRBV5-1	TRBJ2-2	once	.	CASTRAADTGELFF	TGCGCCAGCACCAGGGCAGCGGACACCGGGGAGCTGTTTTTT
TRBV6-5	TRBJ2-7	.	TRBD2	CASSYSRRLAAYEQYF	TGTGCCAGCAGTTACTCGAGGAGACTAGCGGCCTACGAGCAGTACTTC
TRBV7-7	TRBJ2-3	few	.	CASSPRQVTDTQYF	TGTGCCAGCAGCCCCCGACAGGTCACAGATACGCAGTATTTT
TRBV28	TRBJ2-1	.	.	CASSFPSDRQTNEQFF	TGTGCCAGCAGTTTCCCTAGCGACCGACAGACCAATGAGCAGTTCTTC
TRBV5-1	TRBJ1-1	.	TRBD1	CASSPGQGIVTFF	TGCGCCAGCAGCCCCGGACAGGGGATTGTGACTTTCTTT
TRBV25-1	TRBJ1-5	.	.	CASRLPGSDCYQPQHF	TGTGCCAGCAGGCTACCGGGATCCGACTGCTATCAGCCCCAGCATTTT
TRBV9	TRBJ2-7	.	TRBD1	CASSAGTGALYEQYF	TGTGCCAGCAGCGCTGGGACAGGGGCACTCTACGAGCAGTACTTC
TRBV7-2	TRBJ2-1	.	TRBD2	CASSRILGLDYNEQFF	TGTGCCAGCAGTCGGATCCTAGGACTAGACTACAATGAGCAGTTCTTC
TRBV28	TRBJ2-5	once	.	CASSLWEGTLRLRPQETQYF	TGTGCCAGCAGTTTATGGGAAGGGACCTTACGTCTGCGGCCTCAAGAGACCCAGTACTTC
TRBV10-3	TRBJ1-2	.	.	CAISESSPLGYTF	TGTGCCATCAGTGAGTCCTCACCTCTCGGCTACACCTTC
TRBV28	TRBJ1-2	once	.	CASSLVRPNYGYTF	TGTGCCAGCAGTTTGGTCAGACCTAACTATGGCTACACCTTC
TRBV10-1	TRBJ1-1	few	.	CVPRGEAEAFF	TGCGTACCCCGGGGGGAGGCTGAAGCTTTCTTT